This entry describes one T cell receptor beta chain. It has no known antigen specificity. Base qualities are not provided; no much larger clone lies one nucleotide away. Clipping removes 0 bases from V and 3 bases from J, with 5 as the unmatched junction base count. As encoded in the germline V gene, CDR1 is SGDLS while CDR2 is YYNGEE. The CDR3 runs 15 residues from the cysteine to the phenylalanine. Only CDR3 DNA remains: 45 bases, in frame from the first base. Libraries were built with the immunoSEQ multiplex PCR assay. The clones in this table, taken by TCRdb from immuneACCESS, are in-frame only. Not every clone is retained; where verified, under half of the shortfall comes from an unresolved V gene, and the cause of the rest is unknown. Across this sample there are 90,000 to 110,000 clones, with 83% seen only once. The ten largest account for approximately 13% of the sample. This entry comes from a study of control samples from healthy donors and cancer patients (dated by TCRdb to 2019 to 2021).

Here the chain combines TRBV9 and TRBJ2-7; 8 middle bases align to TRBD1. The sample consisted of blood. This clonotype originated in a woman aged 45 to 65 in good health. The CDR3 reads CASSVGGQARYEQYF. In nucleotide form, the sequence is TGTGCCAGCAGCGTAGGGGGACAGGCCCGCTACGAGCAGTACTTC.